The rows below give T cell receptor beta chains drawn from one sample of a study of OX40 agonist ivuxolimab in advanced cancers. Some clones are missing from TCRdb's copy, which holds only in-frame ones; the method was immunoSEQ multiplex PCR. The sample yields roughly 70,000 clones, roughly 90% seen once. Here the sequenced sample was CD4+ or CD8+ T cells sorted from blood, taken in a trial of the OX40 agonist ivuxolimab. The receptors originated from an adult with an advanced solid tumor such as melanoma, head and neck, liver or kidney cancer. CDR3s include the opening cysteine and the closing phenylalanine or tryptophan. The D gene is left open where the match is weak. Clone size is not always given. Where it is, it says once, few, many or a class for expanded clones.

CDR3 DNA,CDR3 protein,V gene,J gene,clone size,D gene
TGTGCCATCAGCCCAGGGAACACCGGGGAGCTGTTTTTT,CAISPGNTGELFF,TRBV10-3,TRBJ2-2,-,-
TGTGCCAGCAGCTTAAGTCGCGGGGGGAACACTGAAGCTTTCTTT,CASSLSRGGNTEAFF,TRBV7-9,TRBJ1-1,-,-
TGCGCCAGCAGCCCCCGGGGGGACTATGGCTACACCTTC,CASSPRGDYGYTF,TRBV5-1,TRBJ1-2,-,-
TGCGCCAGCGTGCAGGGCTTTGGGCAAGAGACCCAGTACTTC,CASVQGFGQETQYF,TRBV5-1,TRBJ2-5,-,-
TGTGCCAGCAGTAGAGTAGCGGGCCCGACCTACGAGCAGTACTTC,CASSRVAGPTYEQYF,TRBV11-2,TRBJ2-7,-,TRBD2
TGTGCCAGCAGCCGCCTACTAGCGGGAGCAGAGACCCAGTACTTC,CASSRLLAGAETQYF,TRBV27,TRBJ2-5,-,TRBD2
TGTGCCAGCAGTAGGGTTCAGGGGGTGCCCGGGGAGCTGTTTTTT,CASSRVQGVPGELFF,TRBV25-1,TRBJ2-2,-,TRBD1
TGTGCCATCAGCCCCACATCACCGTACGAGCAGTACTTC,CAISPTSPYEQYF,TRBV10-3,TRBJ2-7,-,-
TGCAGCGGGTCCGGGGCAGGGGGGTTATCAGGCTACACCTTC,CSGSGAGGLSGYTF,TRBV29-1,TRBJ1-2,-,TRBD1
TGTGCCAGCAGTAGACAGGGAATGAACTCTGGAAACACCATATATTTT,CASSRQGMNSGNTIYF,TRBV6-6,TRBJ1-3,-,TRBD1
TGTGCCAGCAGTTACCAGGACTTTTCTGGGCAGTACTTC,CASSYQDFSGQYF,TRBV6-6,TRBJ2-7,-,-
TGTGCCTGGGAACCGGGACGGTTGGGACTATTGACTGAAAGGGAGCAGTTCTTC,CAWEPGRLGLLTEREQFF,TRBV30,TRBJ2-1,-,TRBD2
TGTGCCAGCAGTTTAGGGACAGGGGGCTGGGACGAGCAGTACTTC,CASSLGTGGWDEQYF,TRBV28,TRBJ2-7,-,TRBD1
TGCAGTGCTTTGAAAGAGACCCAGTACTTC,CSALKETQYF,TRBV20-1,TRBJ2-5,-,-
TGTGCCAGCAGCGCGACTAGCGGCACAGATACGCAGTATTTT,CASSATSGTDTQYF,TRBV7-3,TRBJ2-3,-,TRBD2
TGCGCCAGCCGACCGACCGGGACAGGGGAGTCCCACGAGCAGTACTTC,CASRPTGTGESHEQYF,TRBV10-2,TRBJ2-7,-,TRBD1
TGTGCCAGCAGCCCGCAGGGTACAGAAGCTTTCTTT,CASSPQGTEAFF,TRBV14,TRBJ1-1,once,-
TGTGCCAGTAGTATAAGAAGGGACAGTCCCTACGAGCAGTACTTC,CASSIRRDSPYEQYF,TRBV19,TRBJ2-7,-,TRBD1
TGTGCCAGCAGGCCGGGACAGGAAAACTATGGCTACACCTTC,CASRPGQENYGYTF,TRBV5-4,TRBJ1-2,once,TRBD1
TGCAGCGTTGTACCAGGGGCCTACGAGCAGTACTTC,CSVVPGAYEQYF,TRBV29-1,TRBJ2-7,-,-
TGTGCCAGCTCACCTGACGAGAACACTGAAGCTTTCTTT,CASSPDENTEAFF,TRBV18,TRBJ1-1,-,-
TGTGCCAGTAGTATGGGACAGGGTGGAGGACAGCCCCAGCATTTT,CASSMGQGGGQPQHF,TRBV19,TRBJ1-5,-,TRBD1
TGCGCCAGCAGCCAAGAGCGGACTAGCGGTTTTGAGCAGTACTTC,CASSQERTSGFEQYF,TRBV4-3,TRBJ2-7,-,TRBD2
TGTGCCACCAGCAGAGATGGGAGGGAACTAGCTTTCTTT,CATSRDGRELAFF,TRBV15,TRBJ1-1,-,-
TGTGCCAGTAGTATACGCGGGAGTAATACCGGGGAGCTGTTTTTT,CASSIRGSNTGELFF,TRBV19,TRBJ2-2,-,TRBD2
TGTGCCAGCAGCGTAGCCACCGGGATCACTGAAGCTTTCTTT,CASSVATGITEAFF,TRBV7-2,TRBJ1-1,-,-
TGTGCCAGCAGCTTAGTTTACTCTGAAGCTTTCTTT,CASSLVYSEAFF,TRBV7-2,TRBJ1-1,-,-
TGTGCCAGCAGAATACAGGGGCCTGGAAACACCATATATTTT,CASRIQGPGNTIYF,TRBV6-5,TRBJ1-3,-,TRBD1
TGTGCCAGCTCACCTCTAGGCCGGGTCGATAATTCACCCCTCCACTTT,CASSPLGRVDNSPLHF,TRBV18,TRBJ1-6,-,-
TGCGCCAGCAGCCAAGTGACAGACGTGAACACTGAAGCTTTCTTT,CASSQVTDVNTEAFF,TRBV4-1,TRBJ1-1,few,-
TGTGCCAGCAGCCAAGTTGGAGCAGGGGGCGACTATGGCTACACCTTC,CASSQVGAGGDYGYTF,TRBV4-2,TRBJ1-2,-,TRBD1
TGTGCCAGCAGCTTGGATGGGGGGGCCGGGGAGCTGTTTTTT,CASSLDGGAGELFF,TRBV5-6,TRBJ2-2,-,TRBD2
TGCGCCAGCAGCTTCTCAGGGGATACTGAAGCTTTCTTT,CASSFSGDTEAFF,TRBV5-1,TRBJ1-1,-,-
TGTGCCAGCTCACCACTGGACTCTGGGGCCAACGTCCTGACTTTC,CASSPLDSGANVLTF,TRBV18,TRBJ2-6,-,-
TGTGCCAGCAGCAAACCCCGTGCGGGAGGGTTCTGGGATACGCAGTATTTT,CASSKPRAGGFWDTQYF,TRBV21-1,TRBJ2-3,-,-
TGTGCCAGTCAGTCGCAACCGGGACAGGGGGGGTACGAGCAGTACTTC,CASQSQPGQGGYEQYF,TRBV27,TRBJ2-7,-,TRBD1
TGTGCCAGCAGCTTGGTTTTGGGTCCTCAAGAGACCCAGTACTTC,CASSLVLGPQETQYF,TRBV5-8,TRBJ2-5,-,-
TGTGCCAGCAGCTTGGGGGTAACTAACTATGGCTACACCTTC,CASSLGVTNYGYTF,TRBV11-2,TRBJ1-2,-,-
TGTGCCAGCAGCTTAGAGAGATACACTGAAGCTTTCTTT,CASSLERYTEAFF,TRBV11-3,TRBJ1-1,-,-
TGTGCCAGCAGTCCCGATGGATTCTTCTCCTACGAGCAGTACTTC,CASSPDGFFSYEQYF,TRBV6-5,TRBJ2-7,-,-
TGTGCCAGCAGCTTGGCCGCCGCTATGGGTGAGCAGTTCTTC,CASSLAAAMGEQFF,TRBV7-9,TRBJ2-1,-,-
TGTGCCTGGAGTGTACCCGGGGTTGCCTATGGCTACACCTTC,CAWSVPGVAYGYTF,TRBV30,TRBJ1-2,-,-
TGTGCCAGCACCTACGGGGGTGCGGTGACTGAAGCTTTCTTT,CASTYGGAVTEAFF,TRBV11-2,TRBJ1-1,-,-
TGCGCCAGCAGCCCGGGACAGGGTGGACAGCCCCAGCATTTT,CASSPGQGGQPQHF,TRBV5-1,TRBJ1-5,-,TRBD1
TGTGCCAGCAGTTATCAAGGACAGGGGAACTACAATGAGCAGTTCTTC,CASSYQGQGNYNEQFF,TRBV6-6,TRBJ2-1,-,TRBD1
TGTGCCAGTAGAATGGGAGTTCAGGGGCAGGCTTTCTTT,CASRMGVQGQAFF,TRBV19,TRBJ1-1,once,-
TGTGCCAGCCGACTCGGGACAGGGGTCCAGGACTATGGCTACACCTTC,CASRLGTGVQDYGYTF,TRBV27,TRBJ1-2,-,TRBD1
TGTGCAAGTCGCTTAGAGCTAGCGGGCCAAGAGACCCAGTACTTC,CASRLELAGQETQYF,TRBV12-2,TRBJ2-5,-,-
TGTGCCAGCAGTCCGGGACAGGGGACAAATTCACCCCTCCACTTT,CASSPGQGTNSPLHF,TRBV25-1,TRBJ1-6,-,TRBD1
TGCGCCAGCAGGGGACACTACGAGCAGTACTTC,CASRGHYEQYF,TRBV10-1,TRBJ2-7,-,-
TGTGCCACCAGCAGAGTCGGGGGTGTCGGGGAGACCCAGTACTTC,CATSRVGGVGETQYF,TRBV15,TRBJ2-5,once,-
TGTGCCAGCTCACCATCTGATAGCAATCAGCCCCAGCATTTT,CASSPSDSNQPQHF,TRBV18,TRBJ1-5,few,-
TGTGCCTGGAGTGGATTAACTAATGAAAAACTGTTTTTT,CAWSGLTNEKLFF,TRBV30,TRBJ1-4,-,-
TGTGCCAGCTCACCGCAGCATGCGAATTCACCCCTCCACTTT,CASSPQHANSPLHF,TRBV18,TRBJ1-6,-,-
TGCGCCAGCAGCTTGGGCGTCGGATTTCTGACGGCCAAAAACATTCAGTACTTC,CASSLGVGFLTAKNIQYF,TRBV5-1,TRBJ2-4,-,-